The source of this T cell receptor (beta chain) is a study of type 1 regulatory T cells. Study overall: An in vitro protocol generated T-allo10, a Tr1-enriched, alloantigen-specific CD4 T cell product.

This CDR3 spans 14 amino acids. From germline, CDR1 is SGHAT and CDR2 FQNNGV. V shed 2 bases and J shed 5 bases, with 10 bases lying between them. TCRdb re-analysed the reads in MiXCR, keeping a single row per CDR3 protein. Of about 2,400 distinct CDR3 sequences listed, roughly 7% are singletons. This clonotype is classed as medium-sized. The receptor was derived from a human donor in good health. This chain connects TRBV11-2 to TRBJ2-1; a weak D match, TRBD1 (5 bases). Sequencing was done on a sample of CD4+ T cells, either the whole sample or a sorted fraction (not recorded which). DNA for the CDR3: TGTGCCAGCAGCTTATTGGGGCAAAACAATGAGCAGTTCTTC. It codes for CASSLLGQNNEQFF.